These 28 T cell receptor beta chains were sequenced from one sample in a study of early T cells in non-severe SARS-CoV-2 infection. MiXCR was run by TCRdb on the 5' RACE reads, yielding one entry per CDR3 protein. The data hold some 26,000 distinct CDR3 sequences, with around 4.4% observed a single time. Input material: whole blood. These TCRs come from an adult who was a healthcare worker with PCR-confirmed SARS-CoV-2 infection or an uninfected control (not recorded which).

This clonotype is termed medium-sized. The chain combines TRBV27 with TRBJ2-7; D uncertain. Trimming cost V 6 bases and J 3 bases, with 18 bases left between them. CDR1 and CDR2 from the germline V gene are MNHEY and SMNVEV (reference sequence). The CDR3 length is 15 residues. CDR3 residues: CASSDAHPQIYEQYF. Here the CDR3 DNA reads TGTGCCAGCAGCGATGCCCATCCACAGATCTACGAGCAGTACTTC.

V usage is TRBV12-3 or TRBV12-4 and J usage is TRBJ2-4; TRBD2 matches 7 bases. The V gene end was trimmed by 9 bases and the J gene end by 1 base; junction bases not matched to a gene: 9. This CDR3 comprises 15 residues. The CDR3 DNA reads TGTGCCAGTCAAGGGGCGGGGGAGGCCAAAAACATTCAGTACTTC. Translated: CASQGAGEAKNIQYF.

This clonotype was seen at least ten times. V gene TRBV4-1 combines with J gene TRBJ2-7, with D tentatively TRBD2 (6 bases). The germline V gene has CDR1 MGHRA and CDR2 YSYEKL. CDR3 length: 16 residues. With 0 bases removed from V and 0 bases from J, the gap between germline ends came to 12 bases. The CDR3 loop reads CASSQEPGLSSYEQYF. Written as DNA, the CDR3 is TGCGCCAGCAGCCAAGAGCCGGGACTGAGCTCCTACGAGCAGTACTTC.

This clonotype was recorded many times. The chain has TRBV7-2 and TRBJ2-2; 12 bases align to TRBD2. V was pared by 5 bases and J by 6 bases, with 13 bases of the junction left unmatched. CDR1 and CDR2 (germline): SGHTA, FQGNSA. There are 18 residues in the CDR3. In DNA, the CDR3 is TGTGCCAGCAGCCTAACTACCCCCGGACTAGCGGGGTCCGGGGAGCTGTTTTTT. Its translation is CASSLTTPGLAGSGELFF.

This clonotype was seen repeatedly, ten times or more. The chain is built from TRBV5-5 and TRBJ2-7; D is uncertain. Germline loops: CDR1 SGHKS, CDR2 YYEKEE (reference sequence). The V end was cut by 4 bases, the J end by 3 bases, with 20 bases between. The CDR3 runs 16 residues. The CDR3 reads CASSPVPKGNLYEQYF. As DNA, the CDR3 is TGTGCCAGCAGCCCCGTCCCTAAAGGGAATCTCTACGAGCAGTACTTC.

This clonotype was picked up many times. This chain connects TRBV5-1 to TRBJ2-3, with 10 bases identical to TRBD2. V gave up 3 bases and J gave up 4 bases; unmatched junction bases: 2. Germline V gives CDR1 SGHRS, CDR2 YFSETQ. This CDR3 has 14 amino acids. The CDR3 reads CASSWGLASDTQYF. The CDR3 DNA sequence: TGCGCCAGCAGCTGGGGACTAGCGTCAGATACGCAGTATTTT.

The CDR3 sequence: CSAKGLNNEQFF. CDR3 bases: TGCAGTGCTAAGGGACTCAACAATGAGCAGTTCTTC. The J gene is TRBJ2-1, the V gene TRBV20-1; maybe TRBD2 (6 bases). Germline V CDR1 and CDR2: DFQATT, SNEGSKA (reference sequence). V was clipped by 4 bases and J by 5 bases, with 9 bases between them. The CDR3 runs to 12 residues.

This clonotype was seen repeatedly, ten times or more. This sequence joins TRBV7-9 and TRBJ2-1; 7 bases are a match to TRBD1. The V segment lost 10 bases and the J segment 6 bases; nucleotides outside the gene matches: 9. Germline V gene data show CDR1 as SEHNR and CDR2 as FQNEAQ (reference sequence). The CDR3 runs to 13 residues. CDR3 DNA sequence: TGTGCCAACACTGCAAACAGGGGCAATGAGCAGTTCTTC. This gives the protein CANTANRGNEQFF.

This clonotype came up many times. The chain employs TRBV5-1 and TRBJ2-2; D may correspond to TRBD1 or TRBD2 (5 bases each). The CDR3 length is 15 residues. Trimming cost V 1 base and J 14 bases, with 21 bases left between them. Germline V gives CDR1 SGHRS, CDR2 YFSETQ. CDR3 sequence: CASSLLGTNTGALFF. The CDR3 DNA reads TGCGCCAGCAGCTTGCTAGGGACGAACACCGGGGCACTGTTTTTT.

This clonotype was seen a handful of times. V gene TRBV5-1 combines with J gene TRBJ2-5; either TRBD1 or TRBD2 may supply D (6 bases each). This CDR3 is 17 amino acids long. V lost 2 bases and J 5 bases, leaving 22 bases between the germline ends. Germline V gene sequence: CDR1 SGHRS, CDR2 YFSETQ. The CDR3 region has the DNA TGCGCCAGCAGCTTCGCCTCCCGGGGGACAAGAAGCGAGACCCAGTACTTC. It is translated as CASSFASRGTRSETQYF. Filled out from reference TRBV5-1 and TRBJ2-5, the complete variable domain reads KAGVTQTPRYLIKTRGQQVTLSCSPISGHRSVSWYQQTPGQGLQFLFEYFSETQRNKGNFPGRFSGRQFSNSRSEMNVSTLELGDSALYLCASSFASRGTRSETQYFGPGTRLLVL.

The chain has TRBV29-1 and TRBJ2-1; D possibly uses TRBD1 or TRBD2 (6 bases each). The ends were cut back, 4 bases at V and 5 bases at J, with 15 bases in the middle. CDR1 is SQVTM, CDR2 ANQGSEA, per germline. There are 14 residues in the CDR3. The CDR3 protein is CSVVGGRGDNEQFF. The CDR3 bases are TGCAGCGTTGTTGGGGGGCGCGGAGACAATGAGCAGTTCTTC.

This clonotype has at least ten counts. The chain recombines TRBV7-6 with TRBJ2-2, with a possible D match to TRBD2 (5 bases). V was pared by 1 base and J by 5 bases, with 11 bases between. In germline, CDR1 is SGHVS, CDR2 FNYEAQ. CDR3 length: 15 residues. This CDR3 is CASSLEVSGTGELFF. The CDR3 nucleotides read TGTGCCAGCAGCTTAGAGGTGTCGGGGACCGGGGAGCTGTTTTTT.

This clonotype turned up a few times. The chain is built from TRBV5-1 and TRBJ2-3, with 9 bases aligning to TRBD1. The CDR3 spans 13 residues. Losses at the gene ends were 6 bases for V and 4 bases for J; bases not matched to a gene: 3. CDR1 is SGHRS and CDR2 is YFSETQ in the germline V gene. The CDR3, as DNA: TGCGCCAGCAAGGGACAGGGAGCAGATACGCAGTATTTT. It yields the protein CASKGQGADTQYF.

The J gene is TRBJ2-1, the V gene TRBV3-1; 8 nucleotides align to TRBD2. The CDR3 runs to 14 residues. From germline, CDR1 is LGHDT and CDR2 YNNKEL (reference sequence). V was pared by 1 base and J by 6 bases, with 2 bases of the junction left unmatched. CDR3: CASSQVLAGNEQFF. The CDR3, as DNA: TGTGCCAGCAGCCAAGTTCTAGCGGGCAATGAGCAGTTCTTC.

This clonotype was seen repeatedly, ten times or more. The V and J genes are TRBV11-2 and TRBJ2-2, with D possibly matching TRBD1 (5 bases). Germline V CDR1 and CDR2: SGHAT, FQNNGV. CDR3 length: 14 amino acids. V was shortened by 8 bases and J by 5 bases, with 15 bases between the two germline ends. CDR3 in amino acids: CASGAGFSTGELFF. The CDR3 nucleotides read TGTGCCAGCGGGGCAGGGTTTTCTACCGGGGAGCTGTTTTTT.

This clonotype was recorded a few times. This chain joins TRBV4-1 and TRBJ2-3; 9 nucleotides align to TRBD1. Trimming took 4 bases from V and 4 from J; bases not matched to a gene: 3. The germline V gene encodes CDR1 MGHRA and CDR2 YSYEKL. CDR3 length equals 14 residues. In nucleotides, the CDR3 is TGCGCCAGCAGCCTGGGACAGGGCCCAGATACGCAGTATTTT. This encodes CASSLGQGPDTQYF.

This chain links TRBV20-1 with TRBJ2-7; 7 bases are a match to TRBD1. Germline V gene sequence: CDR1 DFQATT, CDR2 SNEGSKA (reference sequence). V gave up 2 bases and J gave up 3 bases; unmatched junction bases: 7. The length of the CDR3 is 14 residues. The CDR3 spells CSARRQGRHYEQYF. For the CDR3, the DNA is TGCAGTGCTAGAAGACAGGGCCGGCACTACGAGCAGTACTTC.

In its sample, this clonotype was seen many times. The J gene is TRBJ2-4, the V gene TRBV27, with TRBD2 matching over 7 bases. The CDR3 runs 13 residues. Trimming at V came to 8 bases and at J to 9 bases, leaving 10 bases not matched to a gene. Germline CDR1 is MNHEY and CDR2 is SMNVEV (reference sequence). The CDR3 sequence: CASQTGPGGIQYF. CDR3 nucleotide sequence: TGTGCCAGCCAAACCGGACCGGGGGGCATTCAGTACTTC.

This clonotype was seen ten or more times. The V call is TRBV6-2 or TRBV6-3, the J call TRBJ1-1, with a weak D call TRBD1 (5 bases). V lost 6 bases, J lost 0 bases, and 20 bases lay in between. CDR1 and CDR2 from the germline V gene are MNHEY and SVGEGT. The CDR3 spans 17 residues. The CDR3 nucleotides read TGTGCCAGCAGGCGAACAGAGGGACTCGGATTGAACACTGAAGCTTTCTTT. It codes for CASRRTEGLGLNTEAFF.

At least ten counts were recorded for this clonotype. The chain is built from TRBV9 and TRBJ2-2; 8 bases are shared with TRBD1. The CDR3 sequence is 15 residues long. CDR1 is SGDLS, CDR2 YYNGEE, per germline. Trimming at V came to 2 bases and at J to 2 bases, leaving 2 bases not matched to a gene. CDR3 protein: CASSVPGGNTGELFF. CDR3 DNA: TGTGCCAGCAGCGTCCCAGGGGGCAACACCGGGGAGCTGTTTTTT.

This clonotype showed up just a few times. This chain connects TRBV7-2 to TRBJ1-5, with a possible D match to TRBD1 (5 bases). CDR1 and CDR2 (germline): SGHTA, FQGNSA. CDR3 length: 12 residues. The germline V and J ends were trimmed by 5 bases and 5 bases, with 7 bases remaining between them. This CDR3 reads CASSRQHQPQHF. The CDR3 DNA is TGTGCCAGCAGCCGACAGCATCAGCCCCAGCATTTT.

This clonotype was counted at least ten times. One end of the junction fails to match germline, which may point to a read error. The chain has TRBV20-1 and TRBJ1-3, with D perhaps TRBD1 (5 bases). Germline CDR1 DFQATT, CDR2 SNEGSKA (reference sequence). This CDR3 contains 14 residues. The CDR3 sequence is CSADHRDSENTIYF. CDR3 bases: TGCAGTGCTGACCACCGGGACTCTGAAAACACCATATATTTT.

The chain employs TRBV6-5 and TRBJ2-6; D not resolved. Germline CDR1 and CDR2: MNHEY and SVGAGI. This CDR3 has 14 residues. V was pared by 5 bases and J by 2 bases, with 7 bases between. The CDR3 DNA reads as TGTGCCAGCAGTCAAAACCCTGGGGCCAACGTCCTGACTTTC. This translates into CASSQNPGANVLTF.

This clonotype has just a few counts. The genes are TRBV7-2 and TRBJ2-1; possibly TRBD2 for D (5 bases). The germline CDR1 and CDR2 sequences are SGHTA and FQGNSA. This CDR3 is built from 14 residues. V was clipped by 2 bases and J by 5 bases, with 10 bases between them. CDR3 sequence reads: CASSLMVGDNEQFF. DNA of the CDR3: TGTGCCAGCAGCTTAATGGTCGGGGACAATGAGCAGTTCTTC. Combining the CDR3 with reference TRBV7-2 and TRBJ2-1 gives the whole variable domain GAGVSQSPSNKVTEKGKDVELRCDPISGHTALYWYRQSLGQGLEFLIYFQGNSAPDKSGLPSDRFSAERTGGSVSTLTIQRTQQEDSAVYLCASSLMVGDNEQFFGPGTRLTVL.

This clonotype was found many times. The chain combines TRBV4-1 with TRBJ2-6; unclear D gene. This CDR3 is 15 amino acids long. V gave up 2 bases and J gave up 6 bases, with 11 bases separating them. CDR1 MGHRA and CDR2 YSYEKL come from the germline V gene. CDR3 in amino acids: CASSQHVLLANVLTF. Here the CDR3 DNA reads TGCGCCAGCAGCCAACATGTCCTTCTGGCCAACGTCCTGACTTTC.

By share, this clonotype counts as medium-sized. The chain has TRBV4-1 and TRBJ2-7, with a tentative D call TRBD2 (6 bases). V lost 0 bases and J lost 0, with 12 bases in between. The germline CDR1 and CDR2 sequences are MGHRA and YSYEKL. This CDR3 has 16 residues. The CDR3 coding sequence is TGCGCCAGCAGCCAAGATTGGTACGGGAGCTCCTACGAGCAGTACTTC. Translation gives CASSQDWYGSSYEQYF.

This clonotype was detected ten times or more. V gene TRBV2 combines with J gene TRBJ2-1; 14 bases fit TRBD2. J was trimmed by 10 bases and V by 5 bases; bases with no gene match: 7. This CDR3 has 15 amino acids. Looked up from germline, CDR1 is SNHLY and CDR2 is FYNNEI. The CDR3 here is CASSPTSGGVGEQFF. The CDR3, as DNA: TGTGCCAGCAGTCCGACTAGCGGGGGGGTAGGGGAGCAGTTCTTC.

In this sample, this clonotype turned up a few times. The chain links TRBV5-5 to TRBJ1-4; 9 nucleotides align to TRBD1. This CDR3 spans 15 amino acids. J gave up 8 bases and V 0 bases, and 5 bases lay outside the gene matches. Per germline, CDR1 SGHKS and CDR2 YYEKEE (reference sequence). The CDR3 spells CASSLGDRVEEKLFF. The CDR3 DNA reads TGTGCCAGCAGCTTGGGGGACAGGGTGGAGGAAAAACTGTTTTTT.